This is a list of T cell receptor beta chains from one sample in a study of blood T cell repertoires in COVID-19. Generated by immunoSEQ multiplex PCR, the TCRdb table keeps only in-frame clones and is missing some. The data show 60,000 to 85,000 clones, approximately 85% seen once. The sample taken for sequencing was peripheral blood. The receptors were sampled from a man aged 60-69 years with COVID-19, enrolled during active disease. CDR3s leave out the opening cysteine and the closing phenylalanine or tryptophan.

TRBJ2-3,TRBV3-1/TRBV3-2,ASSGTSPTDTQY
TRBJ1-2,TRBV19,ASSMGDSNYGYT
TRBJ1-6,TRBV6-6,ASSPRWLSSYNSPLH
TRBJ2-1,TRBV6-4,ASSGLAGGKVEQF
TRBJ1-1,TRBV6-5,ASRTYSNTEAF
TRBJ2-1,TRBV3-1/TRBV3-2,ASSGSSGTSGHNEQF
TRBJ2-3,TRBV5-1,ASSRGGGSDTQY
TRBJ1-5,TRBV19,ASSIGGFGNQPQH
TRBJ2-7,TRBV10-3,AISESAAEYEQY
TRBJ2-1,TRBV5-5,ASSTGLAESYNEQF
TRBJ2-7,TRBV24-1,ATRVTGLSYEQY
TRBJ2-2,TRBV27,ASSLLNTGELF
TRBJ2-1,TRBV5-4,ASSQAGAYNEQF
TRBJ2-1,TRBV6-2/TRBV6-3,ASSNSGLAGGGGGQF
TRBJ2-7,TRBV6-5,ASGGLYEQY
TRBJ2-1,TRBV6-5,ASSAGAGGFNEQF
TRBJ1-3,TRBV2,ASSEVAEGSGNTIY
TRBJ2-7,TRBV6-5,ASRYDRQNPYEQY
TRBJ1-2,TRBV24-1,ATSDPGYGYT
TRBJ2-1,TRBV5-5,ASSAAGGAAYNEQF
TRBJ1-3,TRBV6-6,ASSGQGDTGNTIY
TRBJ1-6,TRBV19,ASSTLTGGQFNSPLH
TRBJ2-1,TRBV6-6,ASSRITGTGAGQF
TRBJ2-1,TRBV24-1,ATSGPSGVGKSYNEQF
TRBJ1-3,TRBV29-1,SVEAGPGIRGTIY
TRBJ2-7,TRBV11-1,ASRPEATGEQY
TRBJ2-5,TRBV7-9,ASSSSGGETQY
TRBJ1-1,TRBV6-2/TRBV6-3,ASSAQGSEAF
TRBJ2-5,TRBV5-6,ASSLGSTVGETQY
TRBJ2-7,TRBV29-1,SVSPGLAYEQY
TRBJ1-1,TRBV12-3/TRBV12-4,ASRRGGVNEAF
TRBJ1-5,TRBV28,ASSTPTGAAQPQH
TRBJ1-3,TRBV6-5,ASSLSDGGGNTIY
TRBJ1-1,TRBV5-1,ASSWDRANTEAF
TRBJ2-3,TRBV12-3/TRBV12-4,ASTVAADTQY
TRBJ2-5,TRBV30,ASMRGIETQY
TRBJ1-1,TRBV7-9,ASSLGSRNTEAF